The 5 T cell receptor beta chains presented below share a single source sample, sequenced in a study of glioma-infiltrating T cells after dendritic cell vaccination (dated by TCRdb to the mid-2010s). Libraries were made using the immunoSEQ multiplex PCR assay. Not all clones reach the TCRdb copy of this immuneACCESS table, which keeps in-frame sequences only. Checked studies attribute under half of the gap to unresolved V genes and leave the rest unexplained. The sample profile shows about 49,000 clones; over 75% of them were found once. The top ten clones comprise over 9.5% of the sample. The starting material was blood, obtained before dendritic cell vaccination. The source of these receptors is a human donor with glioblastoma.

Remarks on this clone: The junction and the germline gene differ at one end; a read error may be behind it. The genes are TRBV6-1 and TRBJ2-7; TRBD1 matches 7 bases. CDR3 length: 10 amino acids. Germline lookup yields CDR1 MNHNS and CDR2 SASEGT. The CDR3 coding sequence is TGTGCCAGCAGTGGTGGACAGGAAGACTTC. It encodes CASSGGQEDF.

The rearrangement links TRBV2 to TRBJ1-1; D gene unclear. Trimming removed 2 bases from V and 12 bases from J, with 13 bases in between. The CDR3 extends over 12 amino acids. Germline assignment: CDR1 SNHLY and CDR2 FYNNEI. The CDR3 loop is CASSENDSGTFF. CDR3 DNA sequence: TGTGCCAGCAGTGAAAATGATTCAGGAACTTTCTTT. The entire variable domain, with the rest obtained from reference TRBV2 and TRBJ1-1, is as follows: EPEVTQTPSHQVTQMGQEVILRCVPISNHLYFYWYRQILGQKVEFLVSFYNNEISEKSEIFDDQFSVERPDGSNFTLKIRSTKLEDSAMYFCASSENDSGTFFGQGTRLTVV.

This chain connects TRBV9 to TRBJ1-2; possible D gene TRBD1, 5 bases. This CDR3 contains 14 residues. V lost 6 bases, J lost 7 bases, and 19 bases lay in between. The germline V gene has CDR1 SGDLS and CDR2 YYNGEE. CDR3: CASTMGQGRSGYTF. The CDR3 nucleotides read TGTGCCAGCACCATGGGGCAGGGTCGCAGTGGCTACACCTTC. Complete variable domain (other parts from reference TRBV9 and TRBJ1-2): DSGVTQTPKHLITATGQRVTLRCSPRSGDLSVYWYQQSLDQGLQFLIQYYNGEERAKGNILERFSAQQFPDLHSELNLSSLELGDSALYFCASTMGQGRSGYTFGSGTRLTVV.

Turning to this clone: The sample has other DNA sequences that encode this CDR3 too. The V and J genes are TRBV5-4 and TRBJ2-7; 7 bases map to TRBD1. Germline lookup yields CDR1 SGHNT and CDR2 YYREEE (reference sequence). The CDR3 spans 14 residues. Germline trimming cut 1 base from V and 4 bases from J; bases unmatched to any gene: 5. This chain's CDR3 is CASSLRGGGYEQYF. The CDR3 DNA reads TGTGCCAGCAGCTTGAGAGGGGGCGGGTACGAGCAGTACTTC.

The V call is TRBV7-9, the J call TRBJ1-2; D is uncertain. This CDR3 region has 12 residues. CDR1 is SEHNR and CDR2 is FQNEAQ in the germline V gene (reference sequence). V lost 8 bases and J lost 8, with 15 bases in between. CDR3 in amino acids: CASGVGRNGYTF. The CDR3 nucleotides read TGTGCCAGCGGCGTGGGGAGGAACGGCTACACCTTC.